This T cell receptor beta chain was captured by sequencing in a study of OX40 agonist ivuxolimab in advanced cancers. Measured with immunoSEQ multiplex PCR; TCRdb has only the in-frame clones, and not every one. The top ten hold 3% to 4% of the sample, which has approximately 100,000 clones, over 75% seen once. This CDR3 is built from 14 residues. Germline CDR1 reads LNHDA; CDR2 reads SQIVND (reference sequence). Trimming left V 7 bases short and J 2 bases short, with 11 bases between. This clonotype was obtained from an adult with an advanced solid tumor such as melanoma, head and neck, liver or kidney cancer. This material consisted of CD4+ or CD8+ T cells sorted from blood, taken in a trial of the OX40 agonist ivuxolimab. V and J are TRBV19 and TRBJ2-2; the D is unclear. The CDR3 is CASKLAQNTGELFF. CDR3 in DNA: TGTGCCAGTAAATTAGCACAAAACACCGGGGAGCTGTTTTTT.